A single sample gave rise to the 30 T cell receptor beta chains below, sequenced in a study of shared clonotypes between healthy human individuals. Repertoires were generated with immunoSEQ multiplex PCR, while TCRdb's copy carries only in-frame clones and drops some. The sample has some 490,000 clones; 81% are singletons. The specimen sequenced was PBMCs. The receptors come from a woman in her thirties or forties in good health. Some clones in this sample may be carry-over from other donors' samples.

CDR3 sequence reads: CASSQGPGQGVYGYTF. The CDR3 DNA sequence: TGTGCCAGCAGCCAGGGCCCGGGACAGGGGGTCTATGGCTACACCTTC. The rearrangement links TRBV5-4 to TRBJ1-2, with TRBD1 identical over 11 bases. The CDR3 consists of 16 residues. J gave up 4 bases and V 4 bases, and 9 bases lay outside the gene matches. Germline values: CDR1 SGHNT, CDR2 YYREEE (reference sequence).

The count of this clone is one. This sequence is one base from a far larger clone and is likely a read error. The chain is built from TRBV7-2 and TRBJ2-7; D is possibly TRBD2 (5 bases). CDR1 and CDR2 from the germline V gene are SGHTA and FQGNSA. The CDR3 loop spans 15 amino acids. V was shortened by 2 bases and J by 7 bases, with 18 bases between the two germline ends. As DNA, the CDR3 is TGTGCCAGCAGCTTACTGACTAACTTCCGTGGTGAGCAGTACTTC. Translating gives CASSLLTNFRGEQYF.

This clone was recorded at least ten times. The same CDR3 also results from other DNA sequences found in this sample. J is TRBJ1-1 and V is TRBV30; no firm D call. Trimming pared 0 bases from V and 1 base from J, leaving 12 bases between. The germline V gene has CDR1 GTSNPN and CDR2 SVGIG (reference sequence). The CDR3 is 15 amino acids. The CDR3 DNA reads TGTGCCTGGAGTGTACTACCAGACCAGAACACTGAAGCTTTCTTT. It translates to CAWSVLPDQNTEAFF. Filled out from reference TRBV30 and TRBJ1-1, the complete variable domain reads SQTIHQWPATLVQPVGSPLSLECTVEGTSNPNLYWYRQAAGRGLQLLFYSVGIGQISSEVPQNLSASRPQDRQFILSSKKLLLSDSGFYLCAWSVLPDQNTEAFFGQGTRLTVV.

A note on this clone: The same CDR3 arises from other DNA sequences in this sample as well. The chain employs TRBV28 and TRBJ2-7; 9 bases line up with TRBD1. The junction had 5 bases not matched to a gene; V was cut back by 6 bases and J by 5 bases. CDR1 MDHEN and CDR2 SYDVKM come from the germline V gene. The CDR3 contains 13 residues. The CDR3 coding sequence is TGTGCCAGCAGCCCCGGACAGGGGCACGAGCAGTACTTC. Protein product: CASSPGQGHEQYF. Full variable domain (missing parts from reference TRBV28 and TRBJ2-7): DVKVTQSSRYLVKRTGEKVFLECVQDMDHENMFWYRQDPGLGLRLIYFSYDVKMKEKGDIPEGYSVSREKKERFSLILESASTNQTSMYLCASSPGQGHEQYFGPGTRLTVT.

Details on this clone: A far larger clone is one base from this, pointing to a likely read error. The chain has TRBV28 and TRBJ2-5; D is possibly TRBD2 (5 bases). Germline CDR1 MDHEN, CDR2 SYDVKM. This CDR3 has 13 amino acids. The CDR3 loop is CASSLSEEETQYF. CDR3 in DNA: TGTGCAAGCAGTTTATCGGAGGAAGAGACCCAGTACTTC. The complete variable domain, with remaining parts taken from reference TRBV28 and TRBJ2-5, reads DVKVTQSSRYLVKRTGEKVFLECVQDMDHENMFWYRQDPGLGLRLIYFSYDVKMKEKGDIPEGYSVSREKKERFSLILESASTNQTSMYLCASSLSEEETQYFGPGTRLLVL.

Note on this clone: A far larger clone is a single base away, which makes a read error likely. This sample includes further DNA sequences coding for the same CDR3. This chain connects TRBV7-2 to TRBJ2-2; 7 positions match TRBD1. This CDR3 is 15 amino acids long. Germline CDR1 and CDR2: SGHTA and FQGNSA. The CDR3 DNA reads as TGTGCCAGCGGGGATCAGACAGGGAACACCGGGGAGCTGTTCTTT. It yields the protein CASGDQTGNTGELFF.

The chain links TRBV15 to TRBJ1-5; tentatively, D is TRBD1 (6 bases). Trimming removed 6 bases at V and 7 bases at J, with 16 bases between. CDR3 size: 14 residues. Germline V gene lookup returns CDR1 LNHNV and CDR2 YYDKDF (reference sequence). CDR3 sequence reads: CATRRATGYQPQHF. The CDR3 bases are TGTGCCACCAGAAGGGCCACAGGGTACCAGCCCCAGCATTTT.

V and J are TRBV2 and TRBJ2-5; D remains unclear. Germline assignment: CDR1 SNHLY and CDR2 FYNNEI. The CDR3 covers 15 residues. V lost 3 bases and J lost 4, with 15 bases in between. The CDR3 nucleotides are TGTGCCAGCAGTGAGATGTTAGGGCTGGTAGAGACCCAGTACTTC. Its protein is CASSEMLGLVETQYF.

This clone was observed at least ten times. This sequence joins TRBV2 and TRBJ1-4; D unclear. There are 13 residues in the CDR3. Per germline, CDR1 SNHLY and CDR2 FYNNEI. Trimming left V 6 bases short and J 7 bases short, with 12 bases between. This CDR3 reads CASSPRSGEKLFF. Written as DNA, the CDR3 is TGTGCCAGCAGCCCCCGCTCGGGTGAAAAACTGTTTTTT.

As regards this clone: A far larger clone is one base from this, pointing to a likely read error. This same CDR3 is encoded by further DNA sequences in the sample. The rearrangement links TRBV7-8 to TRBJ2-7; no clear D. There are 15 residues in the CDR3. The germline gives CDR1 SGHVS, CDR2 FQNEAQ. CDR3 bases: TGTGCTAGCAGTTTCCTCCGCTACTCACCCTACGAGCAGTACTTC. Amino acids: CASSFLRYSPYEQYF.

This rearrangement joins TRBV7-2 to TRBJ1-1; D unclear. Trimming pared 3 bases from V and 0 bases from J, leaving 5 bases between. This CDR3 spans 13 amino acids. Per germline, CDR1 SGHTA and CDR2 FQGNSA. The CDR3 DNA reads TGTGCCAGCAGCTTGCGGTTGAACACTGAAGCTTTCTTT. This translates into CASSLRLNTEAFF.

V usage is TRBV7-3 and J usage is TRBJ1-1, with 9 positions matching TRBD1. The CDR3 is made up of 15 amino acids. From germline, CDR1 is SGHTA and CDR2 FQGTGA. V shed 2 bases, J shed 4 bases, and the junction held 5 bases outside the gene matches. CDR3 residues: CASSLGGTGSTEAFF. The CDR3 DNA follows: TGTGCCAGCAGCTTAGGAGGGACAGGGAGCACTGAAGCTTTCTTT.

This clone has more than one count but fewer than ten. The chain couples TRBV9 to TRBJ2-7; tentatively, D is TRBD2 (6 bases). V gave up 0 bases and J gave up 2 bases, with 9 bases separating them. This CDR3 has 14 residues. The V gene's germline CDR1 is SGDLS and CDR2 YYNGEE. CDR3 in DNA: TGTGCCAGCAGCGTAGAAGCGGGTCCCTACGAGCAGTACTTC. It specifies CASSVEAGPYEQYF. Full variable domain (missing parts from reference TRBV9 and TRBJ2-7): DSGVTQTPKHLITATGQRVTLRCSPRSGDLSVYWYQQSLDQGLQFLIQYYNGEERAKGNILERFSAQQFPDLHSELNLSSLELGDSALYFCASSVEAGPYEQYFGPGTRLTVT.

This rearrangement joins TRBV11-2 to TRBJ1-4; D uncertain. Germline V gene sequence: CDR1 SGHAT, CDR2 FQNNGV. The CDR3 consists of 14 residues. Trimming left V 1 base short and J 4 bases short, with 7 bases between. The CDR3 sequence is CASSLAGHNEKLFF. The CDR3 DNA reads as TGTGCCAGCAGCTTAGCTGGGCATAATGAAAAACTGTTTTTT.

The V gene is TRBV4-1, the J gene TRBJ1-3; D is unresolved. The CDR3 covers 17 residues. Germline-derived CDR1 and CDR2 are MGHRA and YSYEKL. Trimming removed 5 bases at V and 1 base at J, with 18 bases between. The CDR3 DNA follows: TGCGCCAGCAGCTTCCGACCCTGGGTGTCTTCTGGAAACACCATATATTTT. Its translation: CASSFRPWVSSGNTIYF.

The chain uses TRBV5-1 and TRBJ1-5; unclear D gene. V dropped 0 bases and J dropped 7 bases, with 8 bases sitting between them. This CDR3 has 13 amino acids. Germline values: CDR1 SGHRS, CDR2 YFSETQ. CDR3 residues: CASSLVGSQPQHF. The CDR3 nucleotides read TGCGCCAGCAGCTTGGTTGGGTCCCAGCCCCAGCATTTT.

The rearrangement uses TRBV19 and TRBJ1-4; unclear D gene. CDR1 is LNHDA and CDR2 is SQIVND in the germline V gene (reference sequence). This CDR3 contains 13 residues. V lost 3 bases, J lost 8 bases, and 10 bases lay in between. DNA of the CDR3: TGTGCCAGTAGTATTAGGGCCTGGGAAAAACTGTTTTTT. Translating it yields CASSIRAWEKLFF.

The rearrangement links TRBV5-4 to TRBJ2-7; the D gene is possibly TRBD2 (5 bases). CDR3 length equals 12 residues. Germline values: CDR1 SGHNT, CDR2 YYREEE (reference sequence). Trimming pared 2 bases from V and 6 bases from J, leaving 9 bases between. CDR3 DNA: TGTGCCAGCAGCTTCGAGGGATTCGAGCAGTACTTC. It yields the protein CASSFEGFEQYF.

In this sample, this clone turned up once. A far larger clone is a single base away, which makes a read error likely. The CDR3: CASTRDDGNTIYF. The CDR3, as DNA: TGTGCCAGTACCCGGGACGATGGAAACACCATATATTTT. The chain couples TRBV6-1 to TRBJ1-3; D perhaps matches TRBD1 (5 bases). The CDR3 runs 13 residues. Trimming took off 9 bases at V and 3 bases at J, with 12 bases between the two ends. The germline gives CDR1 MNHNS, CDR2 SASEGT.

The rearrangement links TRBV15 to TRBJ2-7, with TRBD1 as a possible D gene (6 bases). The CDR3 has 17 amino acids. Trimming stripped 4 bases from V and 2 bases from J, with 21 bases between. Per the germline V gene, CDR1 is LNHNV and CDR2 is YYDKDF (reference sequence). In nucleotides, the CDR3 is TGTGCCACCAGCACCTATTACAGGGAACGACCTACCTACGAGCAGTACTTC. Translating it yields CATSTYYRERPTYEQYF.

Note on this clone: A far larger clone differs by one base, so this is likely a read error. The sample contains more than one DNA sequence encoding this CDR3. V gene TRBV5-8 combines with J gene TRBJ1-2; TRBD1 matches 7 bases. The CDR3 sequence is 14 residues long. Germline V CDR1 and CDR2: SGHTS, YDEGEE. The CDR3 DNA sequence: TGTGCCAGCAGACGGGACAGCTTTAACTATGGCTACACATTC. Translation gives CASRRDSFNYGYTF.

CDR3 DNA: TGTGCCAGCAGCCGAAGGGACTTCGTGCTTCCCCCTGAAGCTTTCTTT. It codes for CASSRRDFVLPPEAFF. This chain uses TRBV7-3 with TRBJ1-1; TRBD1 is a possible D gene (5 bases). The CDR3 consists of 16 residues. V lost 5 bases and J lost 6, with 22 bases in between. Germline V gene data show CDR1 as SGHTA and CDR2 as FQGTGA.

As regards this clone: This likely stems from a read error, as it lies one base from a far larger clone. This same CDR3 is encoded by further DNA sequences in the sample. The V gene is TRBV30, the J gene TRBJ2-3, with TRBD1 as a possible D gene (6 bases). The germline gives CDR1 GTSNPN, CDR2 SVGIG (reference sequence). The CDR3 sequence is 14 residues long. The CDR3 DNA reads TGTGCCTGGATGAGGGGGAGAAGCACAGACACGCAGTATTTT. The encoded protein is CAWMRGRSTDTQYF.

V usage is TRBV2 and J usage is TRBJ1-1; D remains unclear. V was cut by 5 bases and J by 2 bases, with 15 bases left in between. This CDR3 comprises 15 residues. The germline CDR1 and CDR2 sequences are SNHLY and FYNNEI. The CDR3 DNA follows: TGTGCCAGCAGTAGACGAGACGGGTCAAACACTGAAGCTTTCTTT. It is translated as CASSRRDGSNTEAFF.

The J gene is TRBJ2-5, the V gene TRBV7-9; D ambiguous. The CDR3 loop spans 13 amino acids. Per the germline V gene, CDR1 is SEHNR and CDR2 is FQNEAQ (reference sequence). Trimming shortened V by 2 bases and J by 5 bases, and 9 bases separated the two germline ends. The CDR3 region is CASSLYLRETQYF. Written as DNA, the CDR3 is TGTGCCAGCAGCTTATATCTGAGGGAGACCCAGTACTTC. Supplemented by reference TRBV7-9 and TRBJ2-5, the full variable domain reads DTGVSQNPRHKITKRGQNVTFRCDPISEHNRLYWYRQTLGQGPEFLTYFQNEAQLEKSRLLSDRFSAERPKGSFSTLEIQRTEQGDSAMYLCASSLYLRETQYFGPGTRLLVL.

The genes are TRBV10-3 and TRBJ2-7; 7 nucleotides line up with TRBD2. The CDR3 runs to 14 residues. V lost 6 bases to trimming and J lost 6 bases; unmatched junction nucleotides: 11. CDR1 and CDR2 from the germline V gene are ENHRY and SYGVKD. The CDR3 region is CAISRVTSEGEQYF. CDR3 nucleotides: TGTGCCATCAGCCGAGTTACTAGCGAAGGCGAGCAGTACTTC.

The rearrangement links TRBV27 to TRBJ2-5, with unresolved D. This CDR3 has 15 amino acids. The V gene lost 5 bases and the J gene lost 0 bases, with 13 bases spanning the gap. Germline CDR1 is MNHEY and CDR2 is SMNVEV (reference sequence). The CDR3 loop reads CASSPSRGDQETQYF. DNA for the CDR3: TGTGCCAGCAGTCCCTCACGAGGAGACCAAGAGACCCAGTACTTC.

Only a few counts were recorded for this clone. The chain has TRBV30 and TRBJ1-1; maybe TRBD1 (5 bases). Germline V gives CDR1 GTSNPN, CDR2 SVGIG (reference sequence). The CDR3 is 15 residues long. V lost 0 bases and J lost 0, with 11 bases in between. CDR3 sequence reads: CAWSVRGRLNTEAFF. In DNA form, the CDR3 reads TGTGCCTGGAGTGTACGGGGCAGGTTGAACACTGAAGCTTTCTTT. The full variable domain, in which reference TRBV30 and TRBJ1-1 provide the parts outside the CDR3, is SQTIHQWPATLVQPVGSPLSLECTVEGTSNPNLYWYRQAAGRGLQLLFYSVGIGQISSEVPQNLSASRPQDRQFILSSKKLLLSDSGFYLCAWSVRGRLNTEAFFGQGTRLTVV.

The genes are TRBV7-6 and TRBJ1-5; weak D call: TRBD1 (6 bases). The CDR3 has 15 residues. Germline V gene data show CDR1 as SGHVS and CDR2 as FNYEAQ. The V gene lost 1 base and the J gene lost 2 bases, with 9 bases spanning the gap. Here the CDR3 DNA reads TGTGCCAGCAGCTTAGTCGGGGGCGGCAATCAGCCCCAGCATTTT. As protein: CASSLVGGGNQPQHF. Complete variable domain (other parts from reference TRBV7-6 and TRBJ1-5): GAGVSQSPRYKVTKRGQDVALRCDPISGHVSLYWYRQALGQGPEFLTYFNYEAQQDKSGLPNDRFSAERPEGSISTLTIQRTEQRDSAMYRCASSLVGGGNQPQHFGDGTRLSIL.

To note about this clone: Only one base separates this from a far larger clonotype, so it likely reflects a read error. At the DNA level, this CDR3 is encoded by other sequences in the same sample as well. This chain connects TRBV13 to TRBJ1-5; the D is unclear. The CDR3 has 12 amino acids. The germline V gene has CDR1 PRHDT and CDR2 FYEKMQ (reference sequence). CDR3 sequence (DNA): TGTGCAAGCAGCGCCAATAATCAGCCCCAGCATTTT. Translating it yields CASSANNQPQHF.